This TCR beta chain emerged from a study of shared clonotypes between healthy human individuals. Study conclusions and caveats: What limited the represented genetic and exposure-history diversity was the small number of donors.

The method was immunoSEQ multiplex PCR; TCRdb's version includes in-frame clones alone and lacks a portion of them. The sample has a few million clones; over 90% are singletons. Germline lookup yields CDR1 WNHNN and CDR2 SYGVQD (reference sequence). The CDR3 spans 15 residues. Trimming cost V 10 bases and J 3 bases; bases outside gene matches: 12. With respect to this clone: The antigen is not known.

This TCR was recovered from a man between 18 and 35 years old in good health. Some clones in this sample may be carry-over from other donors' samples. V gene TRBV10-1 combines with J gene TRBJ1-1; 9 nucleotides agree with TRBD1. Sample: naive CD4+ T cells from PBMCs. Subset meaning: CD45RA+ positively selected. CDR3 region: CATRTGANGDTEAFF. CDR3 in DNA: TGCGCCACCAGGACAGGGGCCAACGGGGACACTGAAGCTTTCTTT.